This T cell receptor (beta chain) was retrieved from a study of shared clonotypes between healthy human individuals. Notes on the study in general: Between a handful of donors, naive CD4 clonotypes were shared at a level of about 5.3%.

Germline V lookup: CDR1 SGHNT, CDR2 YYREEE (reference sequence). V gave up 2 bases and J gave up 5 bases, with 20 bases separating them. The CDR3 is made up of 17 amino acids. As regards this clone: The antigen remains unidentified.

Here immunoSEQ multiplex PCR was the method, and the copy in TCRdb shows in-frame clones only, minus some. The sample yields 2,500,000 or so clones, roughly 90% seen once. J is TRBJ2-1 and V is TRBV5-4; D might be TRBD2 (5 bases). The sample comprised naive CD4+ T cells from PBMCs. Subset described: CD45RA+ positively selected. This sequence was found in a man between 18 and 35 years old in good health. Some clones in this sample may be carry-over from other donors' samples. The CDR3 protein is CASSLEPGQRRNNEQFF. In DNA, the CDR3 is TGTGCCAGCAGCTTAGAACCCGGTCAGCGGAGGAACAATGAGCAGTTCTTC.